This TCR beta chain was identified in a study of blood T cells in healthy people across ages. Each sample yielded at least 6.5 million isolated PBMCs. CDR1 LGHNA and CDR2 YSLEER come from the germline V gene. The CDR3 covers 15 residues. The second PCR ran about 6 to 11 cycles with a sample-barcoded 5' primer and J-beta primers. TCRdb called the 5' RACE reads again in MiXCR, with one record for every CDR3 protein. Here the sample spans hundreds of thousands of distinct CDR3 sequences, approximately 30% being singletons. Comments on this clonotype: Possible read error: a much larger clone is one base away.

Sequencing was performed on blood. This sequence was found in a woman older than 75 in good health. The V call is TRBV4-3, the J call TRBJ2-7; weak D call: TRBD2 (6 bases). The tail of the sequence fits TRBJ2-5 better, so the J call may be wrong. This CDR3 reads CASSQRAGRGETQYF. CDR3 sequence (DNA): TGCGCCAGCAGCCAACGAGCGGGTCGGGGAGAGACCCAGTACTTC.